Listed below are T cell receptor beta chains from one sample, sequenced in a study of blood T cell repertoires in COVID-19. Profiling relied on immunoSEQ multiplex PCR, and the TCRdb table lists in-frame clones only, not all of them. The sample holds approximately 150,000 clones; 75% to 85% are singletons and the top ten take 7.5% to 8.5%. Sequencing was carried out using peripheral blood. Source of these receptors: a woman in her fifties or sixties with COVID-19, enrolled during active disease. CDR3s include the opening cysteine and the closing phenylalanine or tryptophan. The D gene is left open where the match is weak. The listing skips clone size in some rows; elsewhere it reads once, few, many or a size class.

v_gene,j_gene,d_gene,abundance,CDR3nt,CDR3aa
TRBV5-1,TRBJ2-2,-,-,TGCGCCAGCAGCTTGGACGGTCGGGGGAACACCGGGGAGCTGTTTTTT,CASSLDGRGNTGELFF
TRBV5-5,TRBJ1-1,TRBD1,-,TGTGCCAGCAGCCCCCTGACAGGGGCAGAAGCTTTCTTT,CASSPLTGAEAFF
TRBV5-4,TRBJ1-2,TRBD1,-,TGTGCCAGCAGCCTAACCGGGACAGGCCTCTATGGCTACACCTTC,CASSLTGTGLYGYTF
TRBV28,TRBJ2-3,-,-,TGTGCCAGCAGTTCGGCCCCGACGGGTACGCAGTATTTT,CASSSAPTGTQYF
TRBV7-8,TRBJ2-3,-,-,TGTGCCAGCAACGATCCATGGGGCGTGGGCACAGATACGCAGTATTTT,CASNDPWGVGTDTQYF
TRBV14,TRBJ1-1,-,-,TGTGCCAGCAGCCCCCAGGGGACCACTGAAGCTTTCTTT,CASSPQGTTEAFF
TRBV9,TRBJ2-5,TRBD2,-,TGTGCCAGCAGCGCTGCGGCGGGAGGGGAGACCCAGTACTTC,CASSAAAGGETQYF
TRBV5-1,TRBJ2-1,TRBD2,once,TGCGCCAGCAGCTTGTCAGCGGGAGGCAGATACAATGAGCAGTTCTTC,CASSLSAGGRYNEQFF
TRBV16,TRBJ2-5,-,-,TGTGCCAGCAGCCAAGGGGCGTTCGAGACCCAGTACTTC,CASSQGAFETQYF
TRBV2,TRBJ2-7,-,-,TGTGCCAGCAGTGACGGGGTTTACCCCTACGAGCAGTACTTC,CASSDGVYPYEQYF
TRBV28,TRBJ1-4,TRBD1,once,TGTGCCAGCAGCCAGACAGGGGCTTTAACCGCAACTAATGAAAAACTGTTTTTT,CASSQTGALTATNEKLFF
TRBV3-1/TRBV3-2,TRBJ2-7,TRBD1,once,TGTGCCAGCAGCCGACAGGGGTCCGAGCAGTACTTC,CASSRQGSEQYF
TRBV5-1,TRBJ2-5,TRBD2,-,TGCGCCAGCAGCCTAGGGACTAGCGTCGGAGAGACCCAGTACTTC,CASSLGTSVGETQYF
TRBV6-5,TRBJ2-5,-,-,TGTGCCAGCAGTTACGGGGGGGCTGGGGAGACCCAGTACTTC,CASSYGGAGETQYF
TRBV6-6,TRBJ1-6,-,-,TGTGCCAGCAGGATTAAGGGAGGCTCCTATAATTCACCCCTCCACTTT,CASRIKGGSYNSPLHF
TRBV29-1,TRBJ2-1,TRBD2,-,TGCAGCGTTGGACTAGCGGGAGGAACTGAGCAGTTCTTC,CSVGLAGGTEQFF
TRBV6-4,TRBJ2-5,TRBD2,-,TGTGCCAGCAGTGTAGACGAGCGGGGGACCCAGTACTTC,CASSVDERGTQYF
TRBV19,TRBJ2-6,-,-,TGTGCCAGTAGTGACAGCTCTGGGGCCAACGTCCTGACTTTC,CASSDSSGANVLTF
TRBV19,TRBJ1-2,-,-,TGTGCCAGTACCCGGGGGGACACCTATGGCTACACCTTC,CASTRGDTYGYTF
TRBV18,TRBJ1-5,-,-,TGTGCCAGCTCACTAGCCAACCCCGATCAGCCCCAGCATTTT,CASSLANPDQPQHF
TRBV5-1,TRBJ2-5,-,-,TGCGCCAGCAGCATCCAGTACCAAGAGACCCAGTACTTC,CASSIQYQETQYF
TRBV27,TRBJ1-6,TRBD1,-,TGTGCCAGCAGTTTGAACTATCCGGGACAGGTTTATTCACCCCTCCACTTT,CASSLNYPGQVYSPLHF
TRBV7-2,TRBJ2-3,TRBD2,few,TGTGCCAGCAGCGCTCTGACTAGCGGGAGGGGTGCAGATACGCAGTATTTT,CASSALTSGRGADTQYF
TRBV30,TRBJ2-7,-,-,TGTGCCTGGAGTGTCAGGGGAGCCTACGAGCAGTACTTC,CAWSVRGAYEQYF
TRBV30,TRBJ1-5,-,-,TGTGCCTGGAGTTCGGGGGGAATAGGCAATCAGCCCCAGCATTTT,CAWSSGGIGNQPQHF
TRBV15,TRBJ2-5,-,-,TGTGCCACCAGCAGAGCCAGTCAAGAGACCCAGTACTTC,CATSRASQETQYF
TRBV19,TRBJ1-4,TRBD1,-,TGTGCCAGTAGTCCCCTTCGACAGGGTGGGGAAAAACTGTTTTTT,CASSPLRQGGEKLFF
TRBV4-2,TRBJ1-4,-,-,TGTGCCAGCAGCCCACACCTCCGGGGTGCAACTAATGAAAAACTGTTTTTT,CASSPHLRGATNEKLFF
TRBV19,TRBJ2-1,TRBD2,-,TGTGCCAGTAGTCTTACTAGCGGAGACGAGCAGTTCTTC,CASSLTSGDEQFF
TRBV20-1,TRBJ1-3,-,-,TGCAGTGCTAGTATGGGGACATCTAGCTCTGGAAACACCATATATTTT,CSASMGTSSSGNTIYF
TRBV19,TRBJ2-2,-,few,TGTGCCAGTAGCATTGGGACACCACCCGCGAACACCGGGGAGCTGTTTTTT,CASSIGTPPANTGELFF
TRBV7-6,TRBJ2-2,-,-,TGTGCCAGCAGACGAAGGGGATCGAACACCGGGGAGCTGTTTTTT,CASRRRGSNTGELFF
TRBV7-2,TRBJ2-7,TRBD1,-,TGTGCCAGCAGCTCGAGACGGACAGGAGACTACGAGCAGTACTTC,CASSSRRTGDYEQYF
TRBV29-1,TRBJ2-2,-,-,TGCAGCGTTGGATTACAGGTTAACACCGGGGAGCTGTTTTTT,CSVGLQVNTGELFF
TRBV7-2,TRBJ2-5,TRBD2,-,TGTGCCAGCAGCTTAGCGCACACTAGCGTTCAAGAGACCCAGTACTTC,CASSLAHTSVQETQYF
TRBV6-5,TRBJ2-3,-,-,TGTGCCAGCAGCGTCAGGGTTACCGGCACAGATACGCAGTATTTT,CASSVRVTGTDTQYF
TRBV5-1,TRBJ1-5,-,once,TGCGCCAGCAGCTTGGACGACAATAGCAATCAGCCCCAGCATTTT,CASSLDDNSNQPQHF
TRBV11-2,TRBJ2-1,TRBD2,-,TGTGCCAGCAGCTTAGTAGCGAGGGAGCGGGGTTTCAATGAGCAGTTCTTC,CASSLVARERGFNEQFF
TRBV29-1,TRBJ1-1,-,-,TGCAGCGGTCAACAGGTCGATAACACTGAAGCTTTCTTT,CSGQQVDNTEAFF
TRBV3-1/TRBV3-2,TRBJ1-6,TRBD1,-,TGTGCCAGCAGCCAAGATTGGGGACAGGGGGCCCTCCCCTCACCCCTCCACTTT,CASSQDWGQGALPSPLHF
TRBV27,TRBJ2-1,TRBD2,few,TGTGCCAGCAGTTTAACAAAAGGACTAGCGGGAGGCGACAATGAGCAGTTCTTC,CASSLTKGLAGGDNEQFF
TRBV19,TRBJ1-5,TRBD1,few,TGTGCCAGTAGTTGGTCCGGGACAGGGGGTAATCAGCCCCAGCATTTT,CASSWSGTGGNQPQHF
TRBV7-3,TRBJ2-1,-,-,TGTGCCAGCAGCCCAGCCGGGGCCTACAATGAGCAGTTCTTC,CASSPAGAYNEQFF
TRBV7-9,TRBJ2-5,TRBD2,-,TGTGCCAGCAGCGAGACTAGCTGGGAGACCCAGTACTTC,CASSETSWETQYF
TRBV18,TRBJ1-4,TRBD1,-,TGTGCCAGCTCACCAGGGACAGGGATTGGAAAACTGTTTTTT,CASSPGTGIGKLFF
TRBV30,TRBJ2-6,-,-,TGTGCCTGGAGTGGGAGGGCTGGGGCCAACGTCCTGACTTTC,CAWSGRAGANVLTF